The rows below give T cell receptor beta chains drawn from one sample of a study of response to subunit inactivated influenza vaccine. Each CDR3 protein gets one entry after TCRdb re-called the RT-PCR reads with MiXCR. The sample lists about 650,000 distinct CDR3 sequences; about 15% were seen once. Sample: PBMCs from blood, taken about 11 days after vaccination. Receptors were obtained from a man between 50 and 59 years old who received an inactivated influenza vaccine. Each CDR3 is given with its conserved first and last residue. The order of the fields is CDR3 protein, J gene, V gene, D gene. D genes are given only for firm matches.

CDR3 protein: CASSIYGQETQYF; J gene: TRBJ2-5; V gene: TRBV19; D gene: .
CDR3 protein: CASSLVGTGVYEQYF; J gene: TRBJ2-7; V gene: TRBV5-6; D gene: TRBD1
CDR3 protein: CASSSGGELFF; J gene: TRBJ2-2; V gene: TRBV12-3/TRBV12-4; D gene: .
CDR3 protein: CASSKSGGVSYEQYF; J gene: TRBJ2-7; V gene: TRBV7-2; D gene: TRBD2
CDR3 protein: CATSDFRSGTSGTYNEQFF; J gene: TRBJ2-1; V gene: TRBV24-1; D gene: TRBD2
CDR3 protein: CASKTAYEQYF; J gene: TRBJ2-7; V gene: TRBV6-1; D gene: .
CDR3 protein: CASSRTGVSGYTF; J gene: TRBJ1-2; V gene: TRBV7-9; D gene: TRBD1
CDR3 protein: CATSRVFGSPANTGELFF; J gene: TRBJ2-2; V gene: TRBV15; D gene: .
CDR3 protein: CATRWTGVDTEAFF; J gene: TRBJ1-1; V gene: TRBV12-3/TRBV12-4; D gene: TRBD1
CDR3 protein: CASSLGQGHQPQHF; J gene: TRBJ1-5; V gene: TRBV28; D gene: TRBD1
CDR3 protein: CARISRGWQGPALEQFF; J gene: TRBJ2-1; V gene: TRBV6-2/TRBV6-3; D gene: .
CDR3 protein: CASSVESSSTDTQYF; J gene: TRBJ2-3; V gene: TRBV9; D gene: .
CDR3 protein: CASSLSTRDRGNEQYF; J gene: TRBJ2-7; V gene: TRBV7-6; D gene: TRBD1
CDR3 protein: CSAREGGHYGYTF; J gene: TRBJ1-2; V gene: TRBV20-1; D gene: TRBD1
CDR3 protein: CASREDTGGTEAFF; J gene: TRBJ1-1; V gene: TRBV12-3/TRBV12-4; D gene: TRBD1
CDR3 protein: CASSLDSTFYGYTF; J gene: TRBJ1-2; V gene: TRBV12-3/TRBV12-4; D gene: .
CDR3 protein: CASSSNNNEQFF; J gene: TRBJ2-1; V gene: TRBV12-3/TRBV12-4; D gene: .
CDR3 protein: CSASLNNGYTF; J gene: TRBJ1-2; V gene: TRBV20-1; D gene: .
CDR3 protein: CASRGPGGGSPGNEQFF; J gene: TRBJ2-1; V gene: TRBV12-3/TRBV12-4; D gene: .
CDR3 protein: CASSPLRGRVFADTQYF; J gene: TRBJ2-3; V gene: TRBV28; D gene: .
CDR3 protein: CASSGQGSSYNEQFF; J gene: TRBJ2-1; V gene: TRBV7-9; D gene: TRBD1
CDR3 protein: CAISSTSGAYTDTQYF; J gene: TRBJ2-3; V gene: TRBV10-3; D gene: TRBD2
CDR3 protein: CASSQVLALSGANVLTF; J gene: TRBJ2-6; V gene: TRBV3-1; D gene: .
CDR3 protein: CATSDSRGQFF; J gene: TRBJ2-1; V gene: TRBV24-1; D gene: .
CDR3 protein: CASSLYPGELYEQYF; J gene: TRBJ2-7; V gene: TRBV7-2; D gene: .
CDR3 protein: CASSLEPARETQYF; J gene: TRBJ2-5; V gene: TRBV12-3/TRBV12-4; D gene: .
CDR3 protein: CSVSGGETQYF; J gene: TRBJ2-5; V gene: TRBV29-1; D gene: .
CDR3 protein: CSVDRGKETQYF; J gene: TRBJ2-5; V gene: TRBV29-1; D gene: TRBD1
CDR3 protein: CASSQAGVNSPLHF; J gene: TRBJ1-6; V gene: TRBV3-1; D gene: .
CDR3 protein: CASSYSRQGRQPQHF; J gene: TRBJ1-5; V gene: TRBV6-5; D gene: .
CDR3 protein: CASSSRTSGAGVEQFF; J gene: TRBJ2-1; V gene: TRBV7-2; D gene: TRBD2
CDR3 protein: CASSSSGGEFEKLFF; J gene: TRBJ1-4; V gene: TRBV5-1; D gene: .
CDR3 protein: CSASRRTEAFF; J gene: TRBJ1-1; V gene: TRBV20-1; D gene: .
CDR3 protein: CASSADRGSKEQYF; J gene: TRBJ2-7; V gene: TRBV2; D gene: TRBD1
CDR3 protein: CASRSGRDSGAFF; J gene: TRBJ1-1; V gene: TRBV5-4; D gene: .
CDR3 protein: CASKTGTTGEQYF; J gene: TRBJ2-7; V gene: TRBV5-1; D gene: .
CDR3 protein: CAISDPTTGHSSTDTQYF; J gene: TRBJ2-3; V gene: TRBV10-3; D gene: .
CDR3 protein: CAWRPQGRYGYTF; J gene: TRBJ1-2; V gene: TRBV30; D gene: TRBD1